Here is one TCR beta chain with its context. Its antigen remains unknown. This sample was taken from a study of T cells after yellow fever vaccination. Each CDR3 protein gets one entry after TCRdb re-called the 5' RACE reads with MiXCR. The data contain hundreds of thousands of distinct CDR3 sequences, over 15% of them singletons. V was shortened by 1 base and J by 6 bases, with 13 bases between the two germline ends. CDR3 size: 15 residues. Germline CDR1 is SGHTA and CDR2 is FQGNSA. Study-level findings and limits: FACS-sorted repertoires could harbor abundant contaminating bulk-population clonotypes.

The sequence came from a man under 40 who received the YFV17D yellow fever vaccine. The specimen was PBMCs, collected 15 days after the yellow fever booster vaccination. The rearrangement links TRBV7-2 to TRBJ2-1, with D perhaps matching TRBD2 (7 bases). The CDR3 DNA reads as TGTGCCAGCAGCTTAGGTGGGGGGGGGCTCAATGAGCAGTTCTTC. Protein sequence: CASSLGGGGLNEQFF.